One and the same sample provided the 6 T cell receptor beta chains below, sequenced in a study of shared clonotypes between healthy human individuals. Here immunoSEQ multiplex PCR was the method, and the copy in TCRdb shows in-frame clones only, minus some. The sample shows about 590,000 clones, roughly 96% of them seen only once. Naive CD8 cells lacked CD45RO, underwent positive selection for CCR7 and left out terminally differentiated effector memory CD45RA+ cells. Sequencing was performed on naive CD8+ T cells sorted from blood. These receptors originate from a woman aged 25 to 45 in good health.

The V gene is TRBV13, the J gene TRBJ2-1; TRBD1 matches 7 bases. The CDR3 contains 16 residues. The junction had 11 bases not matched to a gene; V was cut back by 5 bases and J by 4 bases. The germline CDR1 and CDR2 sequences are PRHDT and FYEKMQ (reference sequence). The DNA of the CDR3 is TGTGCCAGCAGCGACCCGACAGGGCAGAGATACAATGAGCAGTTCTTC. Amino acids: CASSDPTGQRYNEQFF.

DNA for the CDR3: TGTGCCAGCACCAAACCCCCGGACAGGGGCAATCAGCCCCAGCATTTT. As protein: CASTKPPDRGNQPQHF. V is TRBV5-4 and J is TRBJ1-5; 8 nucleotides line up with TRBD1. This CDR3 spans 16 amino acids. J was trimmed by 2 bases and V by 6 bases; bases with no gene match: 10. Germline CDR1 is SGHNT and CDR2 is YYREEE (reference sequence). Together with reference TRBV5-4 and TRBJ1-5, the CDR3 gives the full variable domain: ETGVTQSPTHLIKTRGQQVTLRCSSQSGHNTVSWYQQALGQGPQFIFQYYREEENGRGNFPPRFSGLQFPNYSSELNVNALELDDSALYLCASTKPPDRGNQPQHFGDGTRLSIL.

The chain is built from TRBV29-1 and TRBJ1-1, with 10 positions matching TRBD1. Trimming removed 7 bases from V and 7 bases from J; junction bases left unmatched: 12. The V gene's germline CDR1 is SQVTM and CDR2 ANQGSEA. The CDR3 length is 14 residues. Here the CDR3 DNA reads TGCAGCGGGGGATCAGGGACAGGGGCGCTTGAAGCTTTCTTT. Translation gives CSGGSGTGALEAFF.

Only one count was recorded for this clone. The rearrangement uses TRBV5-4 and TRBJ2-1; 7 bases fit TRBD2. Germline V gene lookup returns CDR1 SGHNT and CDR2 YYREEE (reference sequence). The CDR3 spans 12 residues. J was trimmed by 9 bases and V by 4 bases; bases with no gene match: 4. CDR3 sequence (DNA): TGTGCCAGCAGCGGGAGGGCCCCTGAGCAGTTCTTC. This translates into CASSGRAPEQFF.

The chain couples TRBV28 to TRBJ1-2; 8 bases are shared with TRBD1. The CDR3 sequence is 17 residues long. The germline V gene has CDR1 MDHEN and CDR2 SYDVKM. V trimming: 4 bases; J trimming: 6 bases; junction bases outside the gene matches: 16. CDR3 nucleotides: TGTGCCAGCAGTTCACCCCAGGGGGCGCAATCTAGTGATGGCTACACCTTC. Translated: CASSSPQGAQSSDGYTF.

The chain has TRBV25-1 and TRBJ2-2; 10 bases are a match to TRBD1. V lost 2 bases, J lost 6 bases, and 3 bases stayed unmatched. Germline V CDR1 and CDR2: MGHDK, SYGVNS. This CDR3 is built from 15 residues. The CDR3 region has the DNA TGTGCCAGCAGTGAAGGGACAGGGGTAGCCGGGGAGCTGTTTTTT. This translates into CASSEGTGVAGELFF.